Below, 10 T cell receptor beta chains from the same sample are listed, as sequenced in a study of Tregs in tolerant kidney transplant recipients. Clones were read by immunoSEQ multiplex PCR, and TCRdb kept only the in-frame ones, dropping some. Among approximately 93,000 clones listed, over 85% were seen once. The source was CD4+ T cells from blood, collected before the transplant. The origin of the receptors is a human donor who received a combined kidney and bone marrow transplant.

This chain uses TRBV5-6 with TRBJ1-6; no firm D call. V gave up 2 bases and J gave up 7 bases, with 4 bases separating them. Germline lookup yields CDR1 SGHDT and CDR2 YYEEEE. The CDR3 is made up of 12 amino acids. CDR3 coding DNA: TGTGCCAGCAGCTTTGCGAATTCACCCCTCCACTTT. It yields the protein CASSFANSPLHF.

The CDR3 DNA reads as TGTGCCTGGAGTGTACGGGATGAAAAACTGTTTTTT. Residues: CAWSVRDEKLFF. The chain links TRBV30 to TRBJ1-4; D gene ambiguous. V lost 0 bases to trimming and J lost 6 bases, with 5 bases between them. Germline assignment: CDR1 GTSNPN and CDR2 SVGIG (reference sequence). The CDR3 is 12 amino acids.

The J gene is TRBJ2-1, the V gene TRBV7-9, with 11 bases lining up with TRBD2. The CDR3 is made up of 15 amino acids. Germline V gives CDR1 SEHNR, CDR2 FQNEAQ (reference sequence). The trim removed 3 bases at V and 5 bases at J, leaving 3 bases unmatched. CDR3 DNA sequence: TGTGCCAGCAGCTTTCGGACTAGCGGGCACAATGAGCAGTTCTTC. Translating gives CASSFRTSGHNEQFF.

The chain couples TRBV2 to TRBJ1-2; TRBD1 matches at 8 bases. The CDR3 spans 11 residues. The junction had 3 bases not matched to a gene; V was cut back by 8 bases and J by 7 bases. CDR1 is SNHLY, CDR2 FYNNEI, per germline. The CDR3 coding sequence is TGTGCCAGCGACAGGGGAAGTGGCTACACCTTC. It is translated as CASDRGSGYTF.

This chain uses TRBV29-1 with TRBJ2-3, with TRBD2 identical over 11 bases. Germline V gene lookup returns CDR1 SQVTM and CDR2 ANQGSEA. The V segment lost 1 base and the J segment 6 bases; nucleotides outside the gene matches: 9. CDR3 length: 16 residues. As DNA, the CDR3 is TGCAGCGTTGAAGGTGGGCTAGCGGGGGGACTTGATACGCAGTATTTT. It specifies CSVEGGLAGGLDTQYF.

The rearrangement joins TRBV7-2 to TRBJ2-2; D is possibly TRBD2 (5 bases). Deletions cut 5 bases from V and 6 bases from J, with 13 bases between. The length of the CDR3 is 14 residues. CDR1 is SGHTA, CDR2 FQGNSA, per germline. The CDR3 reads CASSLGVGPGELFF. The CDR3 DNA is TGTGCCAGCAGCCTGGGAGTAGGGCCCGGGGAGCTGTTTTTT. The full variable domain, completed using reference TRBV7-2 and TRBJ2-2, is GAGVSQSPSNKVTEKGKDVELRCDPISGHTALYWYRQSLGQGLEFLIYFQGNSAPDKSGLPSDRFSAERTGGSVSTLTIQRTQQEDSAVYLCASSLGVGPGELFFGEGSRLTVL.

The rearrangement uses TRBV7-3 and TRBJ2-1; weak D call: TRBD2 (5 bases). V was shortened by 5 bases and J by 9 bases, with 20 bases between the two germline ends. This CDR3 contains 15 residues. The V gene's germline CDR1 is SGHTA and CDR2 FQGTGA. The CDR3 reads CASSPPGSALREQFF. In DNA, the CDR3 is TGTGCCAGCAGCCCCCCGGGGTCAGCCCTCCGTGAGCAGTTCTTC.

V is TRBV9 and J is TRBJ2-1; 10 bases are shared with TRBD2. Germline V gene lookup returns CDR1 SGDLS and CDR2 YYNGEE. The CDR3 loop spans 15 amino acids. J gave up 4 bases and V 2 bases, and 3 bases lay outside the gene matches. CDR3: CASSVTSGNYNEQFF. The CDR3 nucleotides read TGTGCCAGCAGCGTCACTAGCGGGAATTACAATGAGCAGTTCTTC.

The V and J genes are TRBV7-3 and TRBJ2-5; TRBD2 matches at 7 bases. Per germline, CDR1 SGHTA and CDR2 FQGTGA. The trim removed 2 bases at V and 4 bases at J, leaving 7 bases unmatched. The CDR3 contains 15 residues. The CDR3 loop is CASSLSPWEGETQYF. CDR3 bases: TGTGCCAGCAGCTTATCTCCCTGGGAGGGAGAGACCCAGTACTTC.

This clone was detected only once. J is TRBJ2-5 and V is TRBV6-5, with unresolved D. The J call may be wrong; the DNA end is better matched by TRBJ2-7. The CDR3 consists of 13 residues. Per germline, CDR1 MNHEY and CDR2 SVGAGI. Written as DNA, the CDR3 is TGTGCCAGCAGTTACGCCACCTCCTACGAGCAGTACTTC. Its protein is CASSYATSYEQYF.